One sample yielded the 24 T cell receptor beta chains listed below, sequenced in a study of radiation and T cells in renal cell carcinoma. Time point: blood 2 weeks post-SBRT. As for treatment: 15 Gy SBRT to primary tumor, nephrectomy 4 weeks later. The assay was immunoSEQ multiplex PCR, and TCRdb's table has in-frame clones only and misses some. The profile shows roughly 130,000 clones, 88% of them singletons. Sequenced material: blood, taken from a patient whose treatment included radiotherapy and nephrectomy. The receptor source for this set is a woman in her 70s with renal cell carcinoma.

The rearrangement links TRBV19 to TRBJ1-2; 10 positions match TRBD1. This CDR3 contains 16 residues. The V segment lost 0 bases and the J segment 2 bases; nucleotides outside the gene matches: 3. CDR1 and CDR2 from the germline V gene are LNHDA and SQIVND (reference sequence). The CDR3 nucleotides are TGTGCCAGTAGTATAGATCAGACAGGGGGCAACTATGGCTACACCTTC. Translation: CASSIDQTGGNYGYTF.

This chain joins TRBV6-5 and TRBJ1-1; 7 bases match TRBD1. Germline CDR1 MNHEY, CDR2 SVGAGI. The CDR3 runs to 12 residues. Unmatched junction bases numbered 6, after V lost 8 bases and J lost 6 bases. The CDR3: CASRQGRSEAFF. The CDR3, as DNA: TGTGCCAGCCGACAGGGAAGATCTGAAGCTTTCTTT.

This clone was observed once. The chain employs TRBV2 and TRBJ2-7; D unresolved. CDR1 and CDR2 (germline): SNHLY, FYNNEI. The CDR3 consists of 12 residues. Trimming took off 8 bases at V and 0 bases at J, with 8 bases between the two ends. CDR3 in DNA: TGTGCCAGCGGTCAGACCTCCTACGAGCAGTACTTC. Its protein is CASGQTSYEQYF.

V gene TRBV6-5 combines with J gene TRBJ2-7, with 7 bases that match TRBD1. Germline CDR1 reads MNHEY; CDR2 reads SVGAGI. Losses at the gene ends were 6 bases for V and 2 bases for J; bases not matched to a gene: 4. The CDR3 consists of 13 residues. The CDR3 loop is CASRRGLPYEQYF. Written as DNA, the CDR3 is TGTGCCAGCAGAAGGGGGCTCCCCTACGAGCAGTACTTC.

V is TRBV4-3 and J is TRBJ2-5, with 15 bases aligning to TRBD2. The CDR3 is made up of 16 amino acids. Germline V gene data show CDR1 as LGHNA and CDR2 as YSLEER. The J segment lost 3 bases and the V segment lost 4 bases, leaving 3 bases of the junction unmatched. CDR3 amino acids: CASSLGLAGGEETQYF. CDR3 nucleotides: TGCGCCAGCAGCCTGGGACTAGCGGGGGGAGAAGAGACCCAGTACTTC.

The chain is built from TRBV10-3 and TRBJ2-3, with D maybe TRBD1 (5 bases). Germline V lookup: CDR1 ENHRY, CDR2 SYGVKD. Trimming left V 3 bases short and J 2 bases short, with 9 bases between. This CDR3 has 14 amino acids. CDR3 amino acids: CAISDPGNTDTQYF. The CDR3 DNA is TGTGCCATCAGTGATCCAGGGAACACAGATACGCAGTATTTT.

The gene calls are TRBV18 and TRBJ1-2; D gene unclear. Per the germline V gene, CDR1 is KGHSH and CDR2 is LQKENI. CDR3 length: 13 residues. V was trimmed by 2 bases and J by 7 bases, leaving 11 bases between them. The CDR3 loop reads CASSPAGSVGYTF. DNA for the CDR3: TGTGCCAGCTCACCAGCGGGGTCGGTTGGCTACACCTTC. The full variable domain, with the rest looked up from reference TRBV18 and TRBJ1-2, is NAGVMQNPRHLVRRRGQEARLRCSPMKGHSHVYWYRQLPEEGLKFMVYLQKENIIDESGMPKERFSAEFPKEGPSILRIQQVVRGDSAAYFCASSPAGSVGYTFGSGTRLTVV.

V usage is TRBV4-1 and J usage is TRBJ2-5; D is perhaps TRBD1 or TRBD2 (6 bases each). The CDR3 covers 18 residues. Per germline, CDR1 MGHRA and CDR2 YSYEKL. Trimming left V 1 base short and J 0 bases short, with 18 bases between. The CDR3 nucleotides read TGCGCCAGCAGCCAAGTCCCCCCAGGGGCGGGGAACCAAGAGACCCAGTACTTC. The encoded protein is CASSQVPPGAGNQETQYF.

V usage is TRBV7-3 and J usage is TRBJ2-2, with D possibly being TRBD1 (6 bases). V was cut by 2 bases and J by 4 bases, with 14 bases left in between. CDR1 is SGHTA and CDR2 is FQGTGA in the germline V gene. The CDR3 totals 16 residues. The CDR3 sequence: CASSLGRGLPTGELFF. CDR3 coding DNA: TGTGCCAGCAGCTTAGGCAGGGGTCTCCCCACCGGGGAGCTGTTTTTT.

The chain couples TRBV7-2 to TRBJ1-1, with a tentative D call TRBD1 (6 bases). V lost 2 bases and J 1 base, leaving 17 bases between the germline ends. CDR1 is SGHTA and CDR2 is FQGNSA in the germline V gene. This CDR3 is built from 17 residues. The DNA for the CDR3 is TGTGCCAGCAGCTTAAGGTTGGGGGGCGCTGGGAACACTGAAGCTTTCTTT. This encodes CASSLRLGGAGNTEAFF.

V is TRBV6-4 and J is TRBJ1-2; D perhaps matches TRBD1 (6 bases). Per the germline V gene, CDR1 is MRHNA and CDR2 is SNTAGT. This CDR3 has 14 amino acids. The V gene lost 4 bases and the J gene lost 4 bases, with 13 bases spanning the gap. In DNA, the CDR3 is TGTGCCAGCAGTGCCTCTGGACAGACCTATGGCTACACCTTC. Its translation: CASSASGQTYGYTF.

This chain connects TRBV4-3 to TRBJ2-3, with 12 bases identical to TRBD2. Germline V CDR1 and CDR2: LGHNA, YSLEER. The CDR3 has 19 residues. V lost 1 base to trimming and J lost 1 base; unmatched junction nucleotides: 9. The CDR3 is CASSQAVLAGGRGTDTQYF. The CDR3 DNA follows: TGCGCCAGCAGCCAAGCCGTCCTAGCGGGGGGGCGGGGCACAGATACGCAGTATTTT.

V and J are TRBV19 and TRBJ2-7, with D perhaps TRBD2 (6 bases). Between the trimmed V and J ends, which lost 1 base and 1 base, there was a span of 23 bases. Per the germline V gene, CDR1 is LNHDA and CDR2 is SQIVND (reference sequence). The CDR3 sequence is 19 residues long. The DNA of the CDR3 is TGTGCCAGTAGTATAGTCGAGGGTTGGGAGGCCCTTCGGTCCTACGAGCAGTACTTC. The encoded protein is CASSIVEGWEALRSYEQYF.

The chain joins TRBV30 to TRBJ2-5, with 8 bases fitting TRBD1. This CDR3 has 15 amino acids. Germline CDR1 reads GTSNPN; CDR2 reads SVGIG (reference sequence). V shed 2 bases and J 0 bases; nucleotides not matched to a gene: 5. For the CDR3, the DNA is TGTGCCTGGAGTCGATGGACAGGGAACCAAGAGACCCAGTACTTC. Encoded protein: CAWSRWTGNQETQYF.

CDR3 protein: CASSLGTKKETQYF. CDR3 bases: TGTGCCAGCAGCTTAGGAACAAAGAAAGAGACCCAGTACTTC. V gene TRBV11-2 combines with J gene TRBJ2-5; D gene ambiguous. V was clipped by 1 base and J by 3 bases, with 9 bases between them. CDR1 is SGHAT, CDR2 FQNNGV, per germline. The CDR3 contains 14 residues. Filled out from reference TRBV11-2 and TRBJ2-5, the complete variable domain reads EAGVAQSPRYKIIEKRQSVAFWCNPISGHATLYWYQQILGQGPKLLIQFQNNGVVDDSQLPKDRFSAERLKGVDSTLKIQPAKLEDSAVYLCASSLGTKKETQYFGPGTRLLVL.

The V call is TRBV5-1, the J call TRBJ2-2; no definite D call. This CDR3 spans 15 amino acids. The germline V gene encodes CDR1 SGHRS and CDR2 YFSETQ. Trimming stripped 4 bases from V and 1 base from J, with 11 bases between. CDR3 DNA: TGCGCCAGCAGCCTCCGCTTAGGGAACACCGGGGAGCTGTTTTTT. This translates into CASSLRLGNTGELFF.

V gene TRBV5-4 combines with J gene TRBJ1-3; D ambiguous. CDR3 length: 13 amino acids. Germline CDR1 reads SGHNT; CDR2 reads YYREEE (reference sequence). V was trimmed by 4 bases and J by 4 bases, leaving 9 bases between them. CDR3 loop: CASSERAGNTIYF. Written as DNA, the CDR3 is TGTGCCAGCAGCGAGAGGGCAGGAAACACCATATATTTT.

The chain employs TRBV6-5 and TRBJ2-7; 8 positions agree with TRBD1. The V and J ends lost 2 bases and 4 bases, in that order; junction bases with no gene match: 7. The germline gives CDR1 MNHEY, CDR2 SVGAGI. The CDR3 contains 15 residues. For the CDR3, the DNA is TGTGCCAGCAGTTACACCGGGACAGGACCTTACGAGCAGTACTTC. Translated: CASSYTGTGPYEQYF.

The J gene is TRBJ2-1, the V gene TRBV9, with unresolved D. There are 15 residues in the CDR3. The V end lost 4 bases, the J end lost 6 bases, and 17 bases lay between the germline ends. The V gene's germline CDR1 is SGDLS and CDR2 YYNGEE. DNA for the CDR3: TGTGCCAGCAGCTCTGACGTTCGTTTGCCCAATGAGCAGTTCTTC. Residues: CASSSDVRLPNEQFF.

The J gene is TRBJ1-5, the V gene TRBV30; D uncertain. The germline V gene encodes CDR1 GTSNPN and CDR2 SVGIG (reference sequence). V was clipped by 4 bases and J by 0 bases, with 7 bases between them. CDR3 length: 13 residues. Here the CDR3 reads CAWNRNSNQPQHF. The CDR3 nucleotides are TGTGCCTGGAACCGCAATAGCAATCAGCCCCAGCATTTT.

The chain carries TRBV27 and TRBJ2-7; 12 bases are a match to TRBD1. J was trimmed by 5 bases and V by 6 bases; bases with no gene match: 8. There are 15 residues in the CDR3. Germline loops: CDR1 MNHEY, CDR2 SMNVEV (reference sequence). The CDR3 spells CASSRGTGGVNEQYF. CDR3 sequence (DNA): TGTGCCAGCAGCAGAGGGACAGGGGGCGTAAACGAGCAGTACTTC.

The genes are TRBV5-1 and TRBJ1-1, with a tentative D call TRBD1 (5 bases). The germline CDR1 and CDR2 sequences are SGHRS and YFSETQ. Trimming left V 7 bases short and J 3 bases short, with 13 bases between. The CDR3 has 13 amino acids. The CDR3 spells CASRSDSYTEAFF. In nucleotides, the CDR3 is TGCGCCAGCCGATCCGACAGTTACACTGAAGCTTTCTTT.

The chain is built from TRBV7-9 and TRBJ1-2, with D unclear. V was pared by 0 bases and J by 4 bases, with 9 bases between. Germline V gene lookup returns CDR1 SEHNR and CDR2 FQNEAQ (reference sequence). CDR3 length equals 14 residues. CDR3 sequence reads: CASSLADYAYGYTF. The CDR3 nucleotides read TGTGCCAGCAGCTTAGCCGACTATGCCTATGGCTACACCTTC.

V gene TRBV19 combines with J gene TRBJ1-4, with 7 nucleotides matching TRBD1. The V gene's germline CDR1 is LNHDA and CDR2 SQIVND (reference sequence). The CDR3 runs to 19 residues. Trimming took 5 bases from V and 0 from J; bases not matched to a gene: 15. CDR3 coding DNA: TGTGCCAGTAGTTTACCCAGGGACAGCGGCTATGCAACTAATGAAAAACTGTTTTTT. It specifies CASSLPRDSGYATNEKLFF.